These 30 T cell receptor beta chains were all obtained from the same sample, sequenced in a study of cytomegalovirus exposure and HLA in healthy donors. PCR employed 60 Vbeta and 13 Jbeta primers. The method was immunoSEQ multiplex PCR; TCRdb's version includes in-frame clones alone and lacks a portion of them. Of about 37,000 clones listed, around 70% were seen once; the top ten hold 6.3%. The sample consisted of PBMCs. Receptors originate from a young man in good health and CMV-seronegative.

This clone turned up a few times. V usage is TRBV7-8 and J usage is TRBJ2-2, with 8 bases aligning to TRBD1. Germline CDR1 is SGHVS and CDR2 is FQNEAQ. V was clipped by 1 base and J by 4 bases; unmatched bases: 2. The CDR3 is 15 residues long. CDR3 sequence (DNA): TGTGCCAGCAGCTTAGGGACAGGGCCCACCGGGGAGCTGTTTTTT. This sequence encodes CASSLGTGPTGELFF.

This chain joins TRBV5-4 and TRBJ2-5; 8 bases line up with TRBD2. Germline CDR1 and CDR2: SGHNT and YYREEE (reference sequence). Trimming at V came to 1 base and at J to 7 bases, leaving 12 bases not matched to a gene. The CDR3 spans 16 residues. In nucleotides, the CDR3 is TGTGCCAGCAGCTTGAACGGGGGGGGACCTCTTGGGACCCAGTACTTC. Its translation: CASSLNGGGPLGTQYF.

The rearrangement joins TRBV4-1 to TRBJ2-1, with a possible D match to TRBD2 (5 bases). Germline V gives CDR1 MGHRA, CDR2 YSYEKL. The CDR3 contains 14 residues. V lost 4 bases to trimming and J lost 7 bases, with 14 bases between them. The CDR3 DNA reads TGCGCCAGCAGCCGGGAGCGGAACGGGAATGAGCAGTTCTTC. Translation: CASSRERNGNEQFF.

The rearrangement links TRBV19 to TRBJ1-6; 9 bases are shared with TRBD1. In germline, CDR1 is LNHDA, CDR2 SQIVND (reference sequence). There are 14 residues in the CDR3. The junction had 6 bases not matched to a gene; V was cut back by 5 bases and J by 10 bases. The CDR3 region has the DNA TGTGCCAGTAGTGTACAGGGGGCTAACTCACCCCTCCACTTT. It is translated as CASSVQGANSPLHF.

This clone was picked up a small number of times. The sample holds other DNA sequences that translate to the same CDR3. The chain couples TRBV6-1 to TRBJ2-1; 8 bases match TRBD2. Germline V gene lookup returns CDR1 MNHNS and CDR2 SASEGT. J was trimmed by 8 bases and V by 9 bases; bases with no gene match: 9. The CDR3 runs 13 residues. For the CDR3, the DNA is TGTGCCAGTCTCGAGCGGGAGTTTGATGAGCAGTTCTTC. It specifies CASLEREFDEQFF.

The rearrangement uses TRBV30 and TRBJ1-6; the D is unclear. CDR3 length: 13 residues. CDR1 and CDR2 (germline): GTSNPN, SVGIG (reference sequence). V dropped 0 bases and J dropped 8 bases, with 8 bases sitting between them. This chain's CDR3 is CAWSVPRDSPLHF. In DNA, the CDR3 is TGTGCCTGGAGTGTACCACGGGATTCACCCCTCCACTTT.

The CDR3 DNA follows: TGTGCCAGCAGTGAGGGGCTAGGGGAGGATGGCTACACCTTC. Encoded protein: CASSEGLGEDGYTF. The rearrangement links TRBV2 to TRBJ1-2; a possible D gene is TRBD1 (5 bases). Germline lookup yields CDR1 SNHLY and CDR2 FYNNEI. V was pared by 3 bases and J by 6 bases, with 14 bases between. This CDR3 comprises 14 residues.

The CDR3 sequence is CASSLGGPGQGYSSYEQYF. CDR3 bases: TGTGCCAGCAGCTTAGGGGGGCCGGGACAGGGTTACAGCTCCTACGAGCAGTACTTC. The chain combines TRBV11-2 with TRBJ2-7, with 9 positions matching TRBD1. The junction had 13 bases not matched to a gene; V was cut back by 1 base and J by 0 bases. CDR1 SGHAT and CDR2 FQNNGV come from the germline V gene. This CDR3 is built from 19 residues.

The chain is built from TRBV7-2 and TRBJ1-2; TRBD1 matches at 8 bases. The CDR3 covers 17 residues. Germline V lookup: CDR1 SGHTA, CDR2 FQGNSA. V was pared by 5 bases and J by 7 bases, with 18 bases of the junction left unmatched. The CDR3 spells CASSRAGTGKTVGGYTF. DNA for the CDR3: TGTGCCAGCAGCCGGGCCGGGACAGGCAAAACTGTAGGTGGCTACACCTTC. Full variable domain (outside the CDR3, taken from reference TRBV7-2 and TRBJ1-2): GAGVSQSPSNKVTEKGKDVELRCDPISGHTALYWYRQSLGQGLEFLIYFQGNSAPDKSGLPSDRFSAERTGGSVSTLTIQRTQQEDSAVYLCASSRAGTGKTVGGYTFGSGTRLTVV.

This clone was counted once. The J gene is TRBJ2-2, the V gene TRBV15, with 8 bases identical to TRBD2. The J segment lost 4 bases and the V segment lost 0 bases, leaving 13 bases of the junction unmatched. Looked up from germline, CDR1 is LNHNV and CDR2 is YYDKDF (reference sequence). This CDR3 contains 19 residues. This chain's CDR3 is CATSRDTVGVAGTTGELFF. DNA for the CDR3: TGTGCCACCAGCAGAGACACTGTTGGGGTAGCGGGGACCACCGGGGAGCTGTTTTTT. Full variable domain (outside the CDR3, taken from reference TRBV15 and TRBJ2-2): DAMVIQNPRYQVTQFGKPVTLSCSQTLNHNVMYWYQQKSSQAPKLLFHYYDKDFNNEADTPDNFQSRRPNTSFCFLDIRSPGLGDTAMYLCATSRDTVGVAGTTGELFFGEGSRLTVL.

V is TRBV6-1 and J is TRBJ2-4, with 10 nucleotides matching TRBD2. This CDR3 comprises 14 residues. The V segment lost 6 bases and the J segment 4 bases; nucleotides outside the gene matches: 3. The germline V gene encodes CDR1 MNHNS and CDR2 SASEGT. CDR3 in DNA: TGTGCCAGCAGCCTGGGACTAGCGAAAAACATTCAGTACTTC. Translating gives CASSLGLAKNIQYF.

V is TRBV28 and J is TRBJ1-6; unclear D gene. Germline V gene sequence: CDR1 MDHEN, CDR2 SYDVKM. Trimming stripped 4 bases from V and 2 bases from J, with 9 bases between. This CDR3 is built from 15 residues. CDR3 residues: CASSYGPTYNSPLHF. CDR3 DNA sequence: TGTGCCAGCAGTTACGGTCCAACCTATAATTCACCCCTCCACTTT.

This clone was observed a handful of times. V gene TRBV19 combines with J gene TRBJ1-1; D not resolved. This CDR3 region has 11 residues. The germline V gene has CDR1 LNHDA and CDR2 SQIVND (reference sequence). Trimming took 5 bases from V and 5 from J, leaving 6 bases between them. The CDR3 loop is CASSWATEAFF. The DNA for the CDR3 is TGTGCCAGTAGTTGGGCTACTGAAGCTTTCTTT. Full variable domain (missing parts from reference TRBV19 and TRBJ1-1): DGGITQSPKYLFRKEGQNVTLSCEQNLNHDAMYWYRQDPGQGLRLIYYSQIVNDFQKGDIAEGYSVSREKKESFPLTVTSAQKNPTAFYLCASSWATEAFFGQGTRLTVV.

This sequence joins TRBV19 and TRBJ2-6, with 7 positions matching TRBD1. The germline V gene has CDR1 LNHDA and CDR2 SQIVND (reference sequence). The CDR3 runs 16 residues. Trimming cost V 4 bases and J 0 bases; bases outside gene matches: 3. This CDR3 reads CASSNGQASGANVLTF. Here the CDR3 DNA reads TGTGCCAGTAGTAACGGACAGGCCTCTGGGGCCAACGTCCTGACTTTC.

The rearrangement uses TRBV27 and TRBJ2-2; 14 positions agree with TRBD2. From germline, CDR1 is MNHEY and CDR2 SMNVEV (reference sequence). The CDR3 consists of 18 residues. V lost 3 bases and J lost 3; bases outside the gene matches: 6. CDR3 protein: CASSLGLAGEPYTGELFF. CDR3 coding DNA: TGTGCCAGCAGTTTGGGACTAGCGGGGGAGCCCTACACCGGGGAGCTGTTTTTT.

This clone appeared a single time. This rearrangement joins TRBV9 to TRBJ1-1; D call uncertain. This CDR3 contains 14 residues. Per the germline V gene, CDR1 is SGDLS and CDR2 is YYNGEE. V lost 0 bases to trimming and J lost 1 base, with 7 bases between them. CDR3 nucleotide sequence: TGTGCCAGCAGCGTAGCTTCCGGGAACACTGAAGCTTTCTTT. This encodes CASSVASGNTEAFF.

This clone came up a few times. The chain carries TRBV6-1 and TRBJ2-6; TRBD1 agrees at 7 bases. CDR3 size: 15 residues. Germline CDR1 is MNHNS and CDR2 is SASEGT. J gave up 0 bases and V 6 bases, and 2 bases lay outside the gene matches. This chain's CDR3 is CASSRDSSGANVLTF. CDR3 nucleotide sequence: TGTGCCAGCAGCCGGGACAGCTCTGGGGCCAACGTCCTGACTTTC.

The J gene is TRBJ1-3, the V gene TRBV5-4; D gene ambiguous. Germline CDR1 reads SGHNT; CDR2 reads YYREEE (reference sequence). Trimming took 8 bases from V and 1 from J, leaving 13 bases between them. The CDR3 runs 14 residues. The CDR3 nucleotides are TGTGCCAGTAAGTCCTCACTGTCTGGAAACACCATATATTTT. Translated, it gives CASKSSLSGNTIYF.

The genes are TRBV28 and TRBJ2-3; TRBD2 matches at 10 bases. After removal of 6 bases from V and 0 bases from J, the junction contained 9 bases not matched to a gene. CDR1 and CDR2 from the germline V gene are MDHEN and SYDVKM. The length of the CDR3 is 17 residues. CDR3 in DNA: TGTGCCAGCAGCCCTAACGGACTAGCGGCTAGCACAGATACGCAGTATTTT. It translates to CASSPNGLAASTDTQYF. Using reference TRBV28 and TRBJ2-3 for the parts outside the CDR3, the full variable domain is DVKVTQSSRYLVKRTGEKVFLECVQDMDHENMFWYRQDPGLGLRLIYFSYDVKMKEKGDIPEGYSVSREKKERFSLILESASTNQTSMYLCASSPNGLAASTDTQYFGPGTRLTVL.

The J gene is TRBJ2-3, the V gene TRBV10-2; D unresolved. V lost 6 bases, J lost 4 bases, and 8 bases lay in between. The CDR3 has 12 residues. CDR1 and CDR2 from the germline V gene are WSHSY and SAAADI. CDR3 in amino acids: CASSGQSDTQYF. Written as DNA, the CDR3 is TGCGCCAGCAGCGGTCAATCAGATACGCAGTATTTT.

The chain has TRBV6-5 and TRBJ2-7, with 11 bases lining up with TRBD2. The V segment lost 8 bases and the J segment 2 bases; nucleotides outside the gene matches: 5. Germline CDR1 and CDR2: MNHEY and SVGAGI. The CDR3 spans 14 residues. CDR3 sequence (DNA): TGTGCCAGCGCCGGGACTAGCGGAACCTACGAGCAGTACTTC. Its protein is CASAGTSGTYEQYF.

This chain connects TRBV19 to TRBJ1-1; 8 bases map to TRBD1. This CDR3 is built from 12 residues. Unmatched junction bases numbered 7, after V lost 8 bases and J lost 8 bases. CDR1 LNHDA and CDR2 SQIVND come from the germline V gene (reference sequence). In DNA, the CDR3 is TGTGCCAGTTGGACAGGGCTTGGGGAAGCTTTCTTT. This gives the protein CASWTGLGEAFF.

The rearrangement links TRBV4-2 to TRBJ1-5; TRBD1 agrees at 7 bases. The CDR3 runs 15 residues. With V trimmed by 3 bases and J by 1 base, 3 bases remained unmatched. Germline CDR1 LGHNA, CDR2 YNFKEQ. The CDR3 sequence is CASSQADRSNQPQHF. The CDR3 DNA reads TGTGCCAGCAGCCAGGCGGACAGGAGCAATCAGCCCCAGCATTTT.

This sequence joins TRBV2 and TRBJ2-5, with a tentative D call TRBD2 (6 bases). Germline loops: CDR1 SNHLY, CDR2 FYNNEI. The CDR3 runs 15 residues. Trimming stripped 7 bases from V and 5 bases from J, with 20 bases between. The CDR3 bases are TGTGCCAGCACTGGAGGGACCTCGCTCTCGGAGACCCAGTACTTC. Encoded protein: CASTGGTSLSETQYF. Full variable domain (remainder filled in from reference TRBV2 and TRBJ2-5): EPEVTQTPSHQVTQMGQEVILRCVPISNHLYFYWYRQILGQKVEFLVSFYNNEISEKSEIFDDQFSVERPDGSNFTLKIRSTKLEDSAMYFCASTGGTSLSETQYFGPGTRLLVL.

The V and J genes are TRBV19 and TRBJ1-4; the D gene is possibly TRBD1 (5 bases). This CDR3 is 14 amino acids long. CDR1 and CDR2 (germline): LNHDA, SQIVND (reference sequence). V lost 3 bases and J lost 3, with 8 bases in between. The CDR3 DNA sequence: TGTGCCAGTAGTATCTGGGGGGCTAATGAAAAACTGTTTTTT. It specifies CASSIWGANEKLFF.

The rearrangement joins TRBV15 to TRBJ1-1; D uncertain. V was cut by 1 base and J by 9 bases, with 15 bases left in between. The CDR3 totals 14 residues. Germline V lookup: CDR1 LNHNV, CDR2 YYDKDF (reference sequence). CDR3 sequence (DNA): TGTGCCACCAGCAGAGGAGGGTCAGATCCCCAAGCTTTCTTT. The encoded protein is CATSRGGSDPQAFF.

In this sample, this clone turned up a few times. V and J are TRBV4-1 and TRBJ2-1; D is ambiguous. V shed 1 base and J shed 9 bases, with 16 bases lying between them. This CDR3 is built from 15 residues. The germline CDR1 and CDR2 sequences are MGHRA and YSYEKL. CDR3: CASSQVARVSGEQFF. In nucleotides, the CDR3 is TGCGCCAGCAGCCAAGTAGCCCGGGTATCGGGTGAGCAGTTCTTC.

Here the CDR3 reads CASVPGGRKTEAFF. The DNA for the CDR3 is TGTGCCAGCGTTCCCGGGGGGCGTAAAACTGAAGCTTTCTTT. This chain links TRBV2 with TRBJ1-1, with D tentatively TRBD1 (6 bases). The CDR3 runs to 14 residues. Trimming stripped 8 bases from V and 5 bases from J, with 18 bases between. Germline assignment: CDR1 SNHLY and CDR2 FYNNEI.

As DNA, the CDR3 is TGTGCCAGCGGTAGGGGTATGAGCTCCTACGAGCAGTACTTC. It specifies CASGRGMSSYEQYF. V gene TRBV6-5 combines with J gene TRBJ2-7; TRBD1 is a possible D gene (5 bases). The CDR3 has 14 amino acids. Trimming took off 8 bases at V and 0 bases at J, with 14 bases between the two ends. The germline V gene has CDR1 MNHEY and CDR2 SVGAGI.

The DNA of the CDR3 is TGTGCCAGCAGTGTCCAGGGGGACACCGGGGAGCTGTTTTTT. It yields the protein CASSVQGDTGELFF. The chain employs TRBV25-1 and TRBJ2-2; TRBD1 matches 7 bases. The CDR3 has 14 residues. CDR1 and CDR2 (germline): MGHDK, SYGVNS. V shed 4 bases, J shed 3 bases, and the junction held 2 bases outside the gene matches.